This T cell receptor beta chain was identified in a study of cytomegalovirus exposure and HLA in healthy donors. The PCR made use of 60 Vbeta and 13 Jbeta primers. Sequencing was performed with immunoSEQ multiplex PCR; in TCRdb, only in-frame clones are kept and a portion is missing. This sample has more than 85,000 clones, with just over 75% found just once. To note about this clone: Its antigen is not known.

Overall study results and limits: Among donors in an Asian-associated ancestry cluster, a later analysis reportedly found fewer N-insertions than the roughly 700-donor mean. Information on immune exposure was restricted to one variable (CMV serostatus).

Sequencing was done on a sample of PBMCs. The clonotype comes from a young man in good health and CMV-seropositive.

Here the CDR3 reads CASRRLAGGFDEQFF. The CDR3 nucleotides read TGTGCCAGCAGGAGACTAGCGGGGGGGTTCGATGAGCAGTTCTTC. The rearrangement links TRBV2 to TRBJ2-1; TRBD2 aligns across 14 bases. Germline V lookup: CDR1 SNHLY, CDR2 FYNNEI. This CDR3 region has 15 residues. V shed 6 bases, J shed 8 bases, and the junction held 6 bases outside the gene matches.